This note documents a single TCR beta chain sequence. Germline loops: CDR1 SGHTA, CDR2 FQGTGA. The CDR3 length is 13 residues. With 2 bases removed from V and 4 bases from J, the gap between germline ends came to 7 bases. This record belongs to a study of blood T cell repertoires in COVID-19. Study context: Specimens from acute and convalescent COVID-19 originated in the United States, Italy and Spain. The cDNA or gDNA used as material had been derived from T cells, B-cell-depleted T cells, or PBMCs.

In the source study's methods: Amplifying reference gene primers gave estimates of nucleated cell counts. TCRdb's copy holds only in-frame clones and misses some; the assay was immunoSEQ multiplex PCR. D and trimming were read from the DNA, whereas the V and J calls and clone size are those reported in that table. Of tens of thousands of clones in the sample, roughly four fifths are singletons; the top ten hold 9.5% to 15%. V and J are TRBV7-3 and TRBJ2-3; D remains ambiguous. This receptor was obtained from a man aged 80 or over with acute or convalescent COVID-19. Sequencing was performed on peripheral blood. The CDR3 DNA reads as TGTGCCAGCAGCTTAGATCCGGCAGATACGCAGTATTTT. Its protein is CASSLDPADTQYF.